This T cell receptor (beta chain) was recovered during a study of PD-L1 blockade in urothelial cancer. The study's findings and limits: Stronger expansion of tumor-associated clones in blood at 3 weeks distinguished durable-benefit patients.

The time point: pretreatment peripheral blood. Germline V gives CDR1 SNHLY, CDR2 FYNNEI. This CDR3 spans 13 amino acids. V was pared by 6 bases and J by 3 bases, with 3 bases of the junction left unmatched. The table lists this clone with a few counts. Its antigen is still unknown. Repertoires were generated with immunoSEQ multiplex PCR, while TCRdb's copy carries only in-frame clones and drops some. The profile shows about 45,000 clones, nearly 90% of them singletons. This rearrangement joins TRBV2 to TRBJ1-2, with 8 nucleotides matching TRBD1. The source material was PBMCs, sampled around atezolizumab (anti-PD-L1) treatment. The clonotype originates from a donor aged 40 or older with urothelial cancer. Here the CDR3 reads CASRVDRDYGYTF. The CDR3 DNA follows: TGTGCCAGCAGGGTGGACAGGGACTATGGCTACACCTTC.